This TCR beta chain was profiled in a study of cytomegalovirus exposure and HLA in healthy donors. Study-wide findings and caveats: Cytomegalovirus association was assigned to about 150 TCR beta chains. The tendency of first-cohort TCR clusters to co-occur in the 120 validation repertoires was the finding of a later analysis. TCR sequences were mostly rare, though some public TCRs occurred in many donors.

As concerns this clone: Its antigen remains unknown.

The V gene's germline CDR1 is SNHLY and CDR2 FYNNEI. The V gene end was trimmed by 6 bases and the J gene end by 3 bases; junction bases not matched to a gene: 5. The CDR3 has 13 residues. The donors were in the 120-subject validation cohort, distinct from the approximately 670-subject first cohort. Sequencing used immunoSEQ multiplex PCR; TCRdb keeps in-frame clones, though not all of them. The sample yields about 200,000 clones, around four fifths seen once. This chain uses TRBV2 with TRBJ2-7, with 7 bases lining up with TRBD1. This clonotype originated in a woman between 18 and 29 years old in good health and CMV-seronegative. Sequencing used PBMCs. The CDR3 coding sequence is TGTGCCAGCAGCGGGGACAGCATCTACGAGCAGTACTTC. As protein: CASSGDSIYEQYF.